This T cell receptor beta chain stems from a study of T cell repertoires in cytomegalovirus infection. This clonotype has only a few counts. Its specificity is unknown. Germline trimming cut 5 bases from V and 2 bases from J; bases unmatched to any gene: 1. Germline-derived CDR1 and CDR2 are SQVTM and ANQGSEA. This CDR3 region has 14 residues. A single record per CDR3 protein comes from TCRdb applying MiXCR to the reads. The sample has about 83,000 distinct CDR3 sequences, around 49% seen once. The sample in question was CD8+ T cells from cultured PBMCs, obtained from culture after CMV antigen stimulation. The source is a human donor in good health (CMV status not recorded). Some clones in this sample may be carry-over from other donors' samples. This sequence joins TRBV29-1 and TRBJ2-6, with 9 bases that match TRBD1. CDR3 nucleotides: TGCAGCGTTTGGGACAGGGCTGGGGCCAACGTCCTGACTTTC. It translates to CSVWDRAGANVLTF.